This TCR beta chain is drawn from a study of shared clonotypes between healthy human individuals. Across the whole study: CD4 naive and CD4 memory each took three plates per donor, while CD8 naive took two and CD8 memory one.

Donors comprised healthy HIV-negative adults lacking recent acute infections or vaccinations. A split of CD4+ cells into CD45RA+ naive and CD45RA-negative memory subsets was performed. The CDR3 contains 15 residues. Per germline, CDR1 SGHVS and CDR2 FQNEAQ. V shed 5 bases and J 2 bases; nucleotides not matched to a gene: 8. Sequencing was performed with immunoSEQ multiplex PCR; in TCRdb, only in-frame clones are kept and a portion is missing. This table has around 1 million clones, 60% to 85% appearing once. This clonotype was obtained from a man aged 18 to 30 in good health. The specimen was memory CD4+ T cells sorted from blood. Described subset: CD45RA-negative fraction. The gene calls are TRBV7-8 and TRBJ1-1; 7 bases fit TRBD1. The CDR3 region is CASSPETGPNTEAFF. The DNA of the CDR3 is TGTGCCAGCAGCCCAGAGACAGGGCCAAACACTGAAGCTTTCTTT.